This is a list of T cell receptor beta chains from one sample in a study of cytomegalovirus exposure and HLA in healthy donors. Method: immunoSEQ multiplex PCR; TCRdb's copy keeps in-frame clones and lacks some. Among around 150,000 clones listed, approximately 72% were seen once. The sequencing input was PBMCs. These receptors were collected from a man aged 35 to 55 in good health and CMV-seronegative. CDR3s leave out the opening cysteine and the closing phenylalanine or tryptophan. Fields, in order: J gene, V gene, CDR3 protein.

TRBJ1-2 | TRBV27 | ASSSWAHGYP
TRBJ2-7 | TRBV9 | ASSQGSALRLYEQY
TRBJ2-7 | TRBV12-5 | ASGVDSAYEQY
TRBJ1-2 | TRBV4-1 | ASRGQGLTGGYT
TRBJ2-2 | TRBV7-2 | ASSLVLAMSAGELF
TRBJ1-1 | TRBV5-4 | ASSFEILNTEAF
TRBJ1-2 | TRBV19 | ASVDRMYGYT
TRBJ2-2 | TRBV7-2 | ASSSGTSGGPGRGELF
TRBJ2-3 | TRBV4-1 | ASSHPLAGPLTDTQY
TRBJ2-5 | TRBV30 | AWSVDRETQY
TRBJ1-3 | TRBV7-9 | ASSSDNSGNTIY
TRBJ2-5 | TRBV2 | ASSTLAGGQETQY
TRBJ2-2 | TRBV2 | ASSGGPKPHTNTGELF
TRBJ1-1 | TRBV6-1 | ASRTDRNTEAF
TRBJ1-6 | TRBV5-1 | ASSRGQGGSPLH
TRBJ1-6 | TRBV30 | AWSVEREVSPLH
TRBJ1-3 | TRBV25-1 | ASSETGFGNTIY
TRBJ2-1 | TRBV9 | ASSVGLADEQF
TRBJ1-2 | TRBV7-9 | ASEEGFTNYGYP
TRBJ2-7 | TRBV5-6 | ASSFGTTQEQY
TRBJ2-1 | TRBV11-2 | ASRSTSGAYNEQF
TRBJ1-1 | TRBV4-1 | ASSQGPEGRGTEAF
TRBJ1-6 | TRBV5-1 | ASSLSEGGNSPLH
TRBJ2-5 | TRBV10-3 | AISESRGGTQY
TRBJ2-7 | TRBV7-9 | ASSFSSGRGPSYEQY
TRBJ1-4 | TRBV28 | ASSLSGEKLF
TRBJ1-3 | TRBV9 | ASSVGGKSGNTIY
TRBJ2-7 | TRBV6-5 | ASSSGLESTYEQY
TRBJ2-7 | TRBV20-1 | SASVWH
TRBJ2-1 | TRBV7-9 | ASSFSGPRRLSYNEQF
TRBJ2-7 | TRBV5-4 | ASSLAGGGTLLGEQY
TRBJ1-2 | TRBV5-6 | ASSLWGGYGYT
TRBJ2-7 | TRBV7-2 | ASSPLAGGPGREQY
TRBJ2-7 | TRBV11-2 | ASSLQQGEQY
TRBJ1-4 | TRBV6-6 | ASSYSGEKLF
TRBJ2-7 | TRBV4-1 | ASSQEPGQSSYEQY
TRBJ2-5 | TRBV5-1 | ASSYSDSPSGTQY
TRBJ2-2 | TRBV28 | AIKQGGTGELF
TRBJ1-5 | TRBV2 | ASSTGQGNQPQH
TRBJ2-7 | TRBV11-2 | ASSLVLAGEPYEQY
TRBJ2-7 | TRBV7-2 | ASSLVAGPYEQY
TRBJ2-5 | TRBV6-1 | ASSVMTGKETQY
TRBJ2-1 | TRBV7-9 | ASRPVYAHEQF
TRBJ1-3 | TRBV2 | ASTATGLKNTIY
TRBJ2-2 | TRBV14 | ASSQDPTSGKTGELF
TRBJ2-2 | TRBV5-1 | ASGRTDDTGELF
TRBJ1-2 | TRBV6-6 | ASSYSGGAANGYT
TRBJ2-1 | TRBV27 | ASSLRTGPYNEQF
TRBJ1-5 | TRBV9 | ASSAGDRELQPQH
TRBJ2-7 | TRBV5-6 | ASSLVSGGSVQY
TRBJ1-2 | TRBV6-1 | ASSEVVTYYGYT
TRBJ2-5 | TRBV19 | ASSIGALEGETQY
TRBJ2-7 | TRBV5-6 | ASSAGLGRREQY
TRBJ2-7 | TRBV10-1 | ASSESGLAGWYEQY
TRBJ2-2 | TRBV27 | ASRERLWNTGELF
TRBJ1-1 | TRBV19 | ASSTRPWGDTEAF
TRBJ1-2 | TRBV10-3 | ATRGDGYT
TRBJ2-7 | TRBV7-9 | ASAQGAGEQY
TRBJ1-2 | TRBV4-3 | ASSQDEGYGYT